The TCR beta chain under discussion was sequenced for a study of cytomegalovirus exposure and HLA in healthy donors. Whole-study findings and limits: After further analysis at a later stage, 16,951 TCR beta sequences were associated with HLA alleles at 0.05 false discovery rate.

The V gene end was trimmed by 4 bases and the J gene end by 7 bases; junction bases not matched to a gene: 10. The CDR3 contains 15 residues. In germline, CDR1 is SGHTA, CDR2 FQGNSA. Turning to this clone: Its antigen is still unknown.

The primer mix had 60 Vbeta and 13 Jbeta primers. Assay: immunoSEQ multiplex PCR; the TCRdb copy retains only in-frame clones and omits some. The sample shows more than 95,000 clones, roughly 74% of them seen only once. V and J are TRBV7-2 and TRBJ2-1; 7 nucleotides agree with TRBD1. The clonotype originates from a woman aged 45-65 years in good health and CMV-seropositive. Sequenced sample: PBMCs. The CDR3 reads CASSSTGRLGNEQFF. CDR3 nucleotide sequence: TGTGCCAGCAGCTCGACAGGGCGGCTGGGGAATGAGCAGTTCTTC.